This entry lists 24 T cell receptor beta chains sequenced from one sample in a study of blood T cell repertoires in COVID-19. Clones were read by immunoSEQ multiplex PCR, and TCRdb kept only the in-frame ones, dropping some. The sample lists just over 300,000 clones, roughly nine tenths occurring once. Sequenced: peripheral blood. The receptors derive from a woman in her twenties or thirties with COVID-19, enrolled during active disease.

In DNA, the CDR3 is TGTGCCAGCAGCTTAGGGCCAGCGGACCAAGAGACCCAGTACTTC. It translates to CASSLGPADQETQYF. This rearrangement joins TRBV7-2 to TRBJ2-5; a possible D gene is TRBD2 (5 bases). The V gene's germline CDR1 is SGHTA and CDR2 FQGNSA. Trimming removed 1 base from V and 0 bases from J, with 9 bases in between. The CDR3 covers 15 residues.

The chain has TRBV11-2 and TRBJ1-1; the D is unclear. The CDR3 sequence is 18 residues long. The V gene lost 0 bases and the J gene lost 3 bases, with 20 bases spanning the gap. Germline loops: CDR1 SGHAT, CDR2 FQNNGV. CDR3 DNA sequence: TGTGCCAGCAGCTTAGATTTAACCCGAGGGCGGTTGGACACTGAAGCTTTCTTT. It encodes CASSLDLTRGRLDTEAFF.

The DNA of the CDR3 is TGTGCCAGCAGCTTAAGGCCAGGGCTCTATGGCTACACCTTC. It yields the protein CASSLRPGLYGYTF. This chain joins TRBV7-3 and TRBJ1-2, with D perhaps matching TRBD1 (5 bases). The V end lost 1 base, the J end lost 4 bases, and 10 bases lay between the germline ends. The CDR3 runs to 14 residues. Germline lookup yields CDR1 SGHTA and CDR2 FQGTGA.

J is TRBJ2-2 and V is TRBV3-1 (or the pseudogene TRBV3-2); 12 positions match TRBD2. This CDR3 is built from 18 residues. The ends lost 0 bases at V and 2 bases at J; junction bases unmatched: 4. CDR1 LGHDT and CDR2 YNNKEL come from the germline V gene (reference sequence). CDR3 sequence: CASSQERLAGENTGELFF. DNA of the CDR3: TGTGCCAGCAGCCAAGAGAGACTAGCGGGGGAAAACACCGGGGAGCTGTTTTTT.

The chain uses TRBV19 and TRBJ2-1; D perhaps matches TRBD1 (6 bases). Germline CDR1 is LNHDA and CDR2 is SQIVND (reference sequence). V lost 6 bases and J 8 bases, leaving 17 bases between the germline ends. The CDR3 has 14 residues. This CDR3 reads CASSRDRKGDEQFF. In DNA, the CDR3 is TGTGCCAGTAGCCGCGACAGGAAGGGCGATGAGCAGTTCTTC. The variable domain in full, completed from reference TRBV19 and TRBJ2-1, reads DGGITQSPKYLFRKEGQNVTLSCEQNLNHDAMYWYRQDPGQGLRLIYYSQIVNDFQKGDIAEGYSVSREKKESFPLTVTSAQKNPTAFYLCASSRDRKGDEQFFGPGTRLTVL.

CDR3 DNA: TGTGCCAGCTCAGACGGGACAGGCGGACGGTGGTCTGAAGCTTTCTTT. It encodes CASSDGTGGRWSEAFF. This chain joins TRBV18 and TRBJ1-1; 8 bases line up with TRBD1. The germline V gene has CDR1 KGHSH and CDR2 LQKENI. This CDR3 spans 16 amino acids. Trimming cost V 5 bases and J 6 bases; bases outside gene matches: 14.

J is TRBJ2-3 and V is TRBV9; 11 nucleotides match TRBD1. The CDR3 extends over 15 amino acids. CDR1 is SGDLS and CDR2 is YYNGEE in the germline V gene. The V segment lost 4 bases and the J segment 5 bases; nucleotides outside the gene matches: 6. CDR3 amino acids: CASSSGTGGGDTQYF. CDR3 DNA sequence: TGTGCCAGCAGCTCCGGGACAGGGGGAGGAGATACGCAGTATTTT.

The CDR3 DNA reads TGTGCCTCCTGGGGGGGGGCCCAGGGTGAGCAGTTCTTC. Protein sequence: CASWGGAQGEQFF. The chain combines TRBV6-5 with TRBJ2-1; D possibly corresponds to TRBD2 (7 bases). CDR3 length: 13 amino acids. V lost 11 bases to trimming and J lost 9 bases, with 20 bases between them. From germline, CDR1 is MNHEY and CDR2 SVGAGI.

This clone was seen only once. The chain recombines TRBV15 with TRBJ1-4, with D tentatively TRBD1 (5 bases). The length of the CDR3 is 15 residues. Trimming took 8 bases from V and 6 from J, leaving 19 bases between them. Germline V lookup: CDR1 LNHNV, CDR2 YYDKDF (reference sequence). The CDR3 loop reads CATALGRGGDEKLFF. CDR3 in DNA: TGTGCCACCGCCCTCGGGAGGGGTGGAGATGAAAAACTGTTTTTT.

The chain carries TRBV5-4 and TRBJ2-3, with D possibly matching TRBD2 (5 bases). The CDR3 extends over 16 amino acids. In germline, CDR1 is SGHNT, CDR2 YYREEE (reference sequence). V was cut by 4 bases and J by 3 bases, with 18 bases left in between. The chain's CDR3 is CASSLPGGLQTDTQYF. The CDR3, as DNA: TGTGCCAGCAGCCTCCCCGGAGGTTTGCAGACAGATACGCAGTATTTT.

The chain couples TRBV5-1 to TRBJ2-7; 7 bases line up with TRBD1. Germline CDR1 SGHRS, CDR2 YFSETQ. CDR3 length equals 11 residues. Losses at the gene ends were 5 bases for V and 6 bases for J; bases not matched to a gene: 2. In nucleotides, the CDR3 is TGCGCCAGCAGGACAGGGACCGAGCAGTACGTC. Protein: CASRTGTEQYV.

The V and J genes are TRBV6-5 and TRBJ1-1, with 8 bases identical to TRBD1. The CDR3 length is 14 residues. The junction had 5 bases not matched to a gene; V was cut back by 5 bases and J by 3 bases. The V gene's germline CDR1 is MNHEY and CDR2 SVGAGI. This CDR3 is CASSPDRADTEAFF. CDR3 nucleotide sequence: TGTGCCAGCAGTCCGGACAGGGCGGACACTGAAGCTTTCTTT.

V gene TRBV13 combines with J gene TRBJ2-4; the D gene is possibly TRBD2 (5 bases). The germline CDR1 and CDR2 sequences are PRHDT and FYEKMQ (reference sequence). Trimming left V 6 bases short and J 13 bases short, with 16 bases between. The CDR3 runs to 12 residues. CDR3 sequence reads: CASSSGQRIQYF. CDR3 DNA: TGTGCCAGCAGTTCCGGGCAGCGGATCCAGTACTTC.

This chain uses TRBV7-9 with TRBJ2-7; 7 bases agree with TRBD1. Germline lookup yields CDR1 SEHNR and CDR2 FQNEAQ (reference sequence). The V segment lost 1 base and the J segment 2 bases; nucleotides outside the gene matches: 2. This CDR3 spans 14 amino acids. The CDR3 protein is CASSLVGQPYEQYF. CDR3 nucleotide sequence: TGTGCCAGCAGCTTAGTGGGACAGCCCTACGAGCAGTACTTC.

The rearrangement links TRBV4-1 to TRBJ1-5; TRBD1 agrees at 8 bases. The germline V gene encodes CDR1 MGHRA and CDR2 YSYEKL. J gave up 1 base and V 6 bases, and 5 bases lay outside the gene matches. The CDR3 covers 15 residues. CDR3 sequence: CASSQRTGSNQPQHF. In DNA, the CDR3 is TGCGCCAGCAGTCAACGGACAGGGAGCAATCAGCCCCAGCATTTT.

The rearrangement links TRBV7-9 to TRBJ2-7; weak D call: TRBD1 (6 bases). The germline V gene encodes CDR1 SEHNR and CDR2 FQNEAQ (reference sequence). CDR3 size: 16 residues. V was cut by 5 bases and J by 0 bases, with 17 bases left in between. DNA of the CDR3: TGTGCCAGCAGCGATCTCACAGGGATTAGCTCCTACGAGCAGTACTTC. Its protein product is CASSDLTGISSYEQYF.

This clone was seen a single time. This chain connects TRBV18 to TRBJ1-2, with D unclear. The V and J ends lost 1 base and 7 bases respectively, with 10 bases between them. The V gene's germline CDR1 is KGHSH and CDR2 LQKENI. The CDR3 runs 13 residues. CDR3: CASSPLEVAGYTF. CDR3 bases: TGTGCCAGCTCACCACTCGAGGTTGCTGGCTACACCTTC.

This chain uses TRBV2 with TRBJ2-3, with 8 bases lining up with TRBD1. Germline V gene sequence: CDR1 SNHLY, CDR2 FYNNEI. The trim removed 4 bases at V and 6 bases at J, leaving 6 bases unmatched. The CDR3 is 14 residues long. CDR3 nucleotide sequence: TGTGCCAGCAGTGTGGAGGGGGACAGGGATACGCAGTATTTT. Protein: CASSVEGDRDTQYF.

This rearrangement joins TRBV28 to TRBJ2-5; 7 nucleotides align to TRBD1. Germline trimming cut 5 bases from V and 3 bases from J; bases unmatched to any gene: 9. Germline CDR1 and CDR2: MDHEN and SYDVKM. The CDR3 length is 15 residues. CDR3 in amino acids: CASSQRARGKETQYF. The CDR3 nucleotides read TGTGCCAGCAGTCAAAGGGCCAGGGGGAAAGAGACCCAGTACTTC.

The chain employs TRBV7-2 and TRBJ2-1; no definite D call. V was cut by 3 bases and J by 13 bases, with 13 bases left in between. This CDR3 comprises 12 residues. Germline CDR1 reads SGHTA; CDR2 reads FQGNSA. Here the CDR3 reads CASSFNTLGQFF. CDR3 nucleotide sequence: TGTGCCAGCAGCTTCAATACTCTAGGCCAGTTCTTC.

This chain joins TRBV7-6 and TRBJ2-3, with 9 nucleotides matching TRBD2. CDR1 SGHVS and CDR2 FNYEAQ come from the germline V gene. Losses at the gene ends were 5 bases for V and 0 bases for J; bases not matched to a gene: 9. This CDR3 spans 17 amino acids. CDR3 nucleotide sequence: TGTGCCAGCAGCCAGCTAGCGGGGCGAACTAGCACAGATACGCAGTATTTT. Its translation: CASSQLAGRTSTDTQYF.

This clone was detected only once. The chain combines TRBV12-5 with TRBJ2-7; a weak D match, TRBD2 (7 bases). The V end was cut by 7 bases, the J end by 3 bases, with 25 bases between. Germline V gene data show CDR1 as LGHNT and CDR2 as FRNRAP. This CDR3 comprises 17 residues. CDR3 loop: CASALIIRRGGGYEQYF. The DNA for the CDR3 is TGTGCTAGTGCCTTAATAATTCGCAGGGGCGGGGGCTACGAGCAGTACTTC.

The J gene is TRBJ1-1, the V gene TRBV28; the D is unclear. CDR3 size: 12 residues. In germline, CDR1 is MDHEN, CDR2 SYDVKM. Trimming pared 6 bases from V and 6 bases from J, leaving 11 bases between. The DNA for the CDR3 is TGTGCCAGCAGCAATAACAGAGCTGAAGCTTTCTTT. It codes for CASSNNRAEAFF.

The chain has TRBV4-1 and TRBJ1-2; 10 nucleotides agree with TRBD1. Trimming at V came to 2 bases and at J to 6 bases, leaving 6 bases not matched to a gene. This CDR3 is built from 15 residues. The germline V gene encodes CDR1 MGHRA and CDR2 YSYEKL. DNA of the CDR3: TGCGCCAGCAGCCAAATTTTCGGGACAGGGGATGGCTACACCTTC. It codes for CASSQIFGTGDGYTF.